The entry that follows covers one T cell receptor (beta chain) sequence. Its antigen is not yet known. It has no much larger one-base neighbor in the sample; base qualities were not kept. For CDR1 and CDR2, the germline V gene lists LGHNT and FRNRAP. For this chain, trimming is 1 base at the V end and 4 bases at the J end, and the number of junction bases without a gene match is 5. The CDR3 contains 17 residues, cysteine and phenylalanine counted. Only the CDR3 DNA is retained, 51 bases long and in frame from the first base. The sample belongs to a study of blood T cell repertoires in COVID-19 (dated by TCRdb to 2018 to 2020). As for the study more broadly: Samples covering the acute and convalescent phases of COVID-19 were provided by collaborators in the United States, Italy and Spain. The prospective study material was composed of cDNA or gDNA derived from T cells, B-cell-depleted T cells, or PBMCs. The dataset comprised deeply sampled blood TCRbeta repertoires from subjects exposed to, actively infected with, or recovered from COVID-19. The repertoires were made available in a free public database intended to serve as a resource for research on the immune response to SARS-CoV-2. The samples were drawn from the first 160 participants of the ongoing ImmuneRACE study and from 1,254 subjects provided by 6 global collaborators. Nearly every sample came with metadata listing a de-identified subject ID, COVID-19 status, age in years and sex. Where available, HLA class I and class II types were obtained from metadata supplied by the sample provider rather than from assay-based typing. General study outcomes and caveats: The amount of clinical and demographic metadata varied by source and participant and was provided uncurated.

TCRbeta CDR3 regions were amplified from genomic DNA by means of the immunoSEQ Assay, a bias-controlled multiplex PCR. On the study's bioinformatics: Nucleated cell counts per sample were estimated from amplification of reference gene primers within the assay. Sequence reads were collapsed and filtered to measure the absolute abundance of every unique TCRbeta CDR3 rearrangement. For each sample, productive Simpson clonality was calculated as the square root of Simpson's diversity index across productive rearrangements. Imported from immuneACCESS, the table was reduced by TCRdb to in-frame sequences with V and J called. These copies leave out some clones; in studies compared against another copy, an unresolved V gene accounts for under half, and the cause of the remainder is not known. V and J calls and clone size come straight from that table; D and trimming were deduced from the DNA. Within this sample are 120,000 to 150,000 clones, with around 84% of them counted one time only. The ten largest clones capture 7.2% of the sample.

Collaborating institutions collected whole blood in K2EDTA tubes following their own protocols. For TCRbeta analysis, collaborator samples were shipped as frozen whole blood, as isolated PBMCs, or as DNA extracted from either sample type. Specimen: peripheral blood. This clonotype was obtained from a woman between 50 and 59 years old in a cohort sampled during active or convalescent COVID-19. This receptor chain uses TRBV12-5 and TRBJ2-1; 12 nucleotides in the junction match TRBD2. The nucleotide sequence is given as TGTGCTAGTGGTTTGGGCAGAACTAGCGGGGGGTACAATGAGCAGTTCTTC. Its protein is CASGLGRTSGGYNEQFF.